The clone carrying this TCR beta chain occurred a few times. Its cognate antigen is unknown. This sample was included in a study of T cell repertoires in cytomegalovirus infection. Study-level background: Used in the study were CMV epitopes, some recently identified and HLA-C-restricted, others well-studied and HLA-B-restricted.

Trimming removed 5 bases from V and 0 bases from J, with 14 bases in between. The germline gives CDR1 MNHEY, CDR2 SVGEGT. The CDR3 is 16 amino acids. TCRdb itself ran the reads through MiXCR, one entry per CDR3 protein. Of fewer than 650,000 distinct CDR3 sequences listed, 40% were seen once; the top ten hold around 46%. The rearrangement joins TRBV6-2 or TRBV6-3 to TRBJ2-1; perhaps D is TRBD1 or TRBD2 (5 bases each). The sample in question was cultured PBMCs, obtained from culture after CMV antigen stimulation. The TCR sequence derives from a human donor in good health (CMV status not recorded). Some clones in this sample may be carry-over from other donors' samples. The CDR3 DNA follows: TGTGCCAGCAGTCCCGGGACCCCCAGCTCCTACAATGAGCAGTTCTTC. Amino acids: CASSPGTPSSYNEQFF.